This T cell receptor (beta chain) was captured in a study of cytomegalovirus exposure and HLA in healthy donors. Broader study findings: Clonal expansion was found to be greater in HLA-associated TCR beta chains than in equally common others in a later analysis. Trimming of TCR beta V- and J-genes showed a link, identified in a later analysis, to a missense DCLRE1C variant.

A remark on this clone: The antigen is not known.

With 60 Vbeta and 13 Jbeta primers, the PCR was carried out. Sequenced by immunoSEQ multiplex PCR; TCRdb stores in-frame clones only, minus some. This sample has under 200,000 clones; approximately 73% occur once, and the top ten carry 1.4% to 1.5%. The ends were cut back, 8 bases at V and 5 bases at J, with 21 bases in the middle. The germline gives CDR1 SNHLY, CDR2 FYNNEI. The CDR3 extends over 15 amino acids. This receptor was taken from a man aged 45-65 years in good health and CMV-seronegative. The chain has TRBV2 and TRBJ1-2; perhaps TRBD1 as D (5 bases). The sample was PBMCs. Written as DNA, the CDR3 is TGTGCCAGCCTTAACTTAGTCGGGGGGAGTTATGGCTACACCTTC. Its translation: CASLNLVGGSYGYTF.